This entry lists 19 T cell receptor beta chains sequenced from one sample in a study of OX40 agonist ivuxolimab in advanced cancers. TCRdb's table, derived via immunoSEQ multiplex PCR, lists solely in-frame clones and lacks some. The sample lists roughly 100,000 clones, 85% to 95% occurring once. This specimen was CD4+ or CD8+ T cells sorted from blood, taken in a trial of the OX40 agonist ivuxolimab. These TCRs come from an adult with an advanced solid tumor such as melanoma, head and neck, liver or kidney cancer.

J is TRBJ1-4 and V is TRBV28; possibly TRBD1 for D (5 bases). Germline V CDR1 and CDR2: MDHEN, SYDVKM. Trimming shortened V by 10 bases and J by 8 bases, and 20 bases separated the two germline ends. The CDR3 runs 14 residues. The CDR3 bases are TGTGCCACCAGAGAGGCCCCCAGGGACGAAAAACTGTTTTTT. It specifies CATREAPRDEKLFF. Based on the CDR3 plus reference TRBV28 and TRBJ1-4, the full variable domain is DVKVTQSSRYLVKRTGEKVFLECVQDMDHENMFWYRQDPGLGLRLIYFSYDVKMKEKGDIPEGYSVSREKKERFSLILESASTNQTSMYLCATREAPRDEKLFFGSGTQLSVL.

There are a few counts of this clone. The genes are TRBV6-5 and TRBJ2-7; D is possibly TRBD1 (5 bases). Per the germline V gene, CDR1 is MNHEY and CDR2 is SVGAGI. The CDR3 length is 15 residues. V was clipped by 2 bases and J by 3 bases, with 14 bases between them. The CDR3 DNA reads TGTGCCAGCAGTTACAGGGGCAGACCCGACTACGAGCAGTACTTC. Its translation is CASSYRGRPDYEQYF.

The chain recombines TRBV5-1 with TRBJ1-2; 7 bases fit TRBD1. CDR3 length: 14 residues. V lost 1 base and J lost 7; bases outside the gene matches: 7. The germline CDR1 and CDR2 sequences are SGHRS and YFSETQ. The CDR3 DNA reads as TGCGCCAGCAGCTTGTTACAGGGGAATGGTGGCTACACCTTC. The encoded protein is CASSLLQGNGGYTF. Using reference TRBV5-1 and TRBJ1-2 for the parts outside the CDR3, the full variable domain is KAGVTQTPRYLIKTRGQQVTLSCSPISGHRSVSWYQQTPGQGLQFLFEYFSETQRNKGNFPGRFSGRQFSNSRSEMNVSTLELGDSALYLCASSLLQGNGGYTFGSGTRLTVV.

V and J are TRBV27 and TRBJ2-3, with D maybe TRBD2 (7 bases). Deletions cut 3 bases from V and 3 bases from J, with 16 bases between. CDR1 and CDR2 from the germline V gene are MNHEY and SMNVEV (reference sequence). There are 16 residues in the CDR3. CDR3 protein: CASSLYAGAQTDTQYF. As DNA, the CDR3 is TGTGCCAGCAGTTTGTATGCGGGGGCGCAAACAGATACGCAGTATTTT.

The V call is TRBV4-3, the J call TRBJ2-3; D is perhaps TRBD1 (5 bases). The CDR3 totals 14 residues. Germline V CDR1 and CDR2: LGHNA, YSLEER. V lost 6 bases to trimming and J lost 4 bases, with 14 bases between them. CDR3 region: CASRRQYGSDTQYF. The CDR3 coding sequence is TGCGCCAGCAGAAGACAGTATGGCTCAGATACGCAGTATTTT.

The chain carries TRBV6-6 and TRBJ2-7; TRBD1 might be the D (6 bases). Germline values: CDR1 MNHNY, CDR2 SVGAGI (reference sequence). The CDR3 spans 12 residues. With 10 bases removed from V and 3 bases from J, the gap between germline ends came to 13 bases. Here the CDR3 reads CATTGPDYEQYF. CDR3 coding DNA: TGTGCCACTACAGGGCCGGACTACGAGCAGTACTTC.

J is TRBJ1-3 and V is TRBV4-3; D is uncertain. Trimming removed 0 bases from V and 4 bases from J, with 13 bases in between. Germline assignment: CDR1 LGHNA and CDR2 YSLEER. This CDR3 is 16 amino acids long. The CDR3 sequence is CASSQEVLLAGNTIYF. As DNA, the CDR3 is TGCGCCAGCAGCCAAGAAGTGTTATTAGCGGGAAACACCATATATTTT.

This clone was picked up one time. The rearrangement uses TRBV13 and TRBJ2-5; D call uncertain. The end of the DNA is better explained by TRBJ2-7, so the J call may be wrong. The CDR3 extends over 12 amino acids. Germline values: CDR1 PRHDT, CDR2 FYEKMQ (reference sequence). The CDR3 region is CASSHTTYEQYF. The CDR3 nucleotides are TGTGCCAGCAGCCACACAACCTACGAGCAGTACTTC.

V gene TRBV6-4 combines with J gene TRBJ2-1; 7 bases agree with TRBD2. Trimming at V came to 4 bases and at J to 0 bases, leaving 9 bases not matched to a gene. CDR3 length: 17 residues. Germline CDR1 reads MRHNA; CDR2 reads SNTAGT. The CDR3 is CASSASGPSGSYNEQFF. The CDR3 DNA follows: TGTGCCAGCAGTGCTAGCGGCCCCTCTGGCTCCTACAATGAGCAGTTCTTC.

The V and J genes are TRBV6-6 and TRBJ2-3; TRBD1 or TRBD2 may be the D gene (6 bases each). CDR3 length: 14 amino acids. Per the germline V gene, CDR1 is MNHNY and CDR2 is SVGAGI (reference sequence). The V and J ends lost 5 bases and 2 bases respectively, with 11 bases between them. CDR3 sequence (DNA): TGTGCCAGCAGTACACGGGGGCTCACAGATACGCAGTATTTT. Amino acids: CASSTRGLTDTQYF.

CDR3 sequence reads: CASSEGRWNWNTEAFF. CDR3 DNA: TGTGCCAGCAGTGAAGGCCGCTGGAATTGGAACACTGAAGCTTTCTTT. The V call is TRBV6-1, the J call TRBJ1-1; no reliable D call. V was shortened by 1 base and J by 1 base, with 13 bases between the two germline ends. Germline CDR1 is MNHNS and CDR2 is SASEGT. CDR3 length: 16 residues.

The CDR3: CASSPRTGRNQPQHF. The DNA for the CDR3 is TGCGCCAGCAGCCCGCGGACAGGCCGCAATCAGCCCCAGCATTTT. The chain is built from TRBV4-1 and TRBJ1-5; TRBD1 aligns across 7 bases. The V gene's germline CDR1 is MGHRA and CDR2 YSYEKL. The junction had 5 bases not matched to a gene; V was cut back by 4 bases and J by 2 bases. There are 15 residues in the CDR3.

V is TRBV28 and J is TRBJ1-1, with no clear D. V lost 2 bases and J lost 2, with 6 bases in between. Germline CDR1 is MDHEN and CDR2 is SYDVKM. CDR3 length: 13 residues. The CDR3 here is CASSLVENTEAFF. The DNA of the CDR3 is TGTGCCAGCAGTTTAGTTGAAAACACTGAAGCTTTCTTT.

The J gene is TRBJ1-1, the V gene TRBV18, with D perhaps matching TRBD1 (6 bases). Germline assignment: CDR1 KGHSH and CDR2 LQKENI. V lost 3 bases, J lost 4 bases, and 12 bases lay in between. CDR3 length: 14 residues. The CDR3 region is CASSPRGGITEAFF. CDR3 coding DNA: TGTGCCAGCTCACCCAGAGGGGGGATCACTGAAGCTTTCTTT.

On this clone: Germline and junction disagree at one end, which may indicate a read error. Written as DNA, the CDR3 is TGTGCCGCCAGCAGAGATTTGGGAGGAGGTACGCAGTATTTT. Amino acids: CAASRDLGGGTQYF. The chain uses TRBV15 and TRBJ2-3, with D possibly being TRBD2 (6 bases). The length of the CDR3 is 14 residues. Germline loops: CDR1 LNHNV, CDR2 YYDKDF (reference sequence). The whole variable domain, filled in from reference TRBV15 and TRBJ2-3, reads DAMVIQNPRYQVTQFGKPVTLSCSQTLNHNVMYWYQQKSSQAPKLLFHYYDKDFNNEADTPDNFQSRRPNTSFCFLDIRSPGLGDTAMYLCAASRDLGGGTQYFGPGTRLTVL.

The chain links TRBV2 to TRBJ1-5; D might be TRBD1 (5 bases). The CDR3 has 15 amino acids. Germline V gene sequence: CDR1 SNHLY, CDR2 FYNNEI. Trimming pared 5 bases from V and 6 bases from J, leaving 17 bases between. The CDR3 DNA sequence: TGTGCCAGCAGTCAAAGTACGGGGACGAGTCAGCCCCAGCATTTT. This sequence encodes CASSQSTGTSQPQHF.

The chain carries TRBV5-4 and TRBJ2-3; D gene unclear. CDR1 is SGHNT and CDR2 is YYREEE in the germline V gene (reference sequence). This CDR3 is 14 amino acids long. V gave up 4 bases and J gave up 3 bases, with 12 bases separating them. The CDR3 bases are TGTGCCAGCAGCCCACTAACGCTTACAGATACGCAGTATTTT. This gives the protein CASSPLTLTDTQYF.

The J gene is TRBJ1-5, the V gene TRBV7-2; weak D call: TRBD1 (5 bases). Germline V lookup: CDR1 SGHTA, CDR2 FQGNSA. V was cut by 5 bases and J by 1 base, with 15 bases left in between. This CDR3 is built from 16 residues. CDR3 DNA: TGTGCCAGCAGCCTAAACTTTGGGGCAAGCAATCAGCCCCAGCATTTT. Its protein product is CASSLNFGASNQPQHF.

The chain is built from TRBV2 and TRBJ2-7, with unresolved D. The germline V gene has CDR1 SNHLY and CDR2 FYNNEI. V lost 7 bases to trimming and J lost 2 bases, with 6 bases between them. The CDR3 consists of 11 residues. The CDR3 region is CASMETYEQYV. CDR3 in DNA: TGTGCCAGCATGGAAACCTACGAGCAGTACGTC.